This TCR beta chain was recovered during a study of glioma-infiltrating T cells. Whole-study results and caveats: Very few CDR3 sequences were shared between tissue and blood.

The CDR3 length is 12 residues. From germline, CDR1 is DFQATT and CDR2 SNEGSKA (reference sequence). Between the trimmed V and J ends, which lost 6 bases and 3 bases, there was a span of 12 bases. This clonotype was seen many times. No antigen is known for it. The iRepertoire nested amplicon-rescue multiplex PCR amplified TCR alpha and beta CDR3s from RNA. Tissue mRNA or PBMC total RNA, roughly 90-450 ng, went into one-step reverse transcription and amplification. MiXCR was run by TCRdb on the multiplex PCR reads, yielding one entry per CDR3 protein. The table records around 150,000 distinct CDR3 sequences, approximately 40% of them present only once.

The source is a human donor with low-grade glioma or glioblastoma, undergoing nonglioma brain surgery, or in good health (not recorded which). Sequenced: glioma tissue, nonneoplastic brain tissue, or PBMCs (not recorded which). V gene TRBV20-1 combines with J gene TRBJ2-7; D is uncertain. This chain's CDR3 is CSAPYIGYEQYF. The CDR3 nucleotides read TGCAGTGCCCCCTACATAGGCTACGAGCAGTACTTC.